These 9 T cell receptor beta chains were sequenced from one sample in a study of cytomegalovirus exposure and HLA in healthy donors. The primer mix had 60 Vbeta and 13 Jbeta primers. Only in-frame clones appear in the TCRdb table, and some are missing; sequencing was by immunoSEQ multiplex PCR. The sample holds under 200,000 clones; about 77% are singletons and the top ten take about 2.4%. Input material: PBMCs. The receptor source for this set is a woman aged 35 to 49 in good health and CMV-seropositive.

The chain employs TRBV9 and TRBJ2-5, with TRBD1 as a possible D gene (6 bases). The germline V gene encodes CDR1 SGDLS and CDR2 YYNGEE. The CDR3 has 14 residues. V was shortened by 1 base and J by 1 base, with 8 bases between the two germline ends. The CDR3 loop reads CASSVSDSQETQYF. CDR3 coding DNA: TGTGCCAGCAGCGTATCGGACAGCCAAGAGACCCAGTACTTC.

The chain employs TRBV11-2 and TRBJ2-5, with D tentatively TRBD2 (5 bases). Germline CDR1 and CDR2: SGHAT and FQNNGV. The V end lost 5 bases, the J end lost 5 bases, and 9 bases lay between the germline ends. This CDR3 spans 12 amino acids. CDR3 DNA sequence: TGTGCCAGCAGCCCCCGGAGGGAGACCCAGTACTTC. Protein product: CASSPRRETQYF.

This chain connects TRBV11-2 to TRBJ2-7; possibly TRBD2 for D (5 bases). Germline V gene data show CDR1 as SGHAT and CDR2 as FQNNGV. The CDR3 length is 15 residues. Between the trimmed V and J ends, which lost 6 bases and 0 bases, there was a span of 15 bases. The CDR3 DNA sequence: TGTGCCAGCAGTAGCGTTTATCGGTTCTCCTACGAGCAGTACTTC. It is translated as CASSSVYRFSYEQYF.

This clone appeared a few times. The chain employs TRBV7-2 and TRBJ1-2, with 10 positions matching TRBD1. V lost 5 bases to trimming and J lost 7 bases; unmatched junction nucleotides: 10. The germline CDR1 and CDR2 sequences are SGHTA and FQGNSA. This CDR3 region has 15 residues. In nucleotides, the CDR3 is TGTGCCAGCAGCCTAGATCGGGACAGGGGACCTGGCTACACCTTC. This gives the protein CASSLDRDRGPGYTF. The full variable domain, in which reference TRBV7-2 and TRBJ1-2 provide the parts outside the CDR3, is GAGVSQSPSNKVTEKGKDVELRCDPISGHTALYWYRQSLGQGLEFLIYFQGNSAPDKSGLPSDRFSAERTGGSVSTLTIQRTQQEDSAVYLCASSLDRDRGPGYTFGSGTRLTVV.

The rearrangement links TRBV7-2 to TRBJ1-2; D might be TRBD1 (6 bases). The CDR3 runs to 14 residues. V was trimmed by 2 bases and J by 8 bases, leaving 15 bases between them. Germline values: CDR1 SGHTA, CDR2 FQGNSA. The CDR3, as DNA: TGTGCCAGCAGCTTAATTGGACAGAAATGGGGCTACACCTTC. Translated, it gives CASSLIGQKWGYTF.

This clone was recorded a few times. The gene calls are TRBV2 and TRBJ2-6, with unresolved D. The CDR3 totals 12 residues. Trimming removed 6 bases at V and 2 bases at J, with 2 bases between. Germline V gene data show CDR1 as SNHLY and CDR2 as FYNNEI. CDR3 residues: CASSTGANVLTF. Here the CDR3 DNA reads TGTGCCAGCAGCACTGGGGCCAACGTCCTGACTTTC.

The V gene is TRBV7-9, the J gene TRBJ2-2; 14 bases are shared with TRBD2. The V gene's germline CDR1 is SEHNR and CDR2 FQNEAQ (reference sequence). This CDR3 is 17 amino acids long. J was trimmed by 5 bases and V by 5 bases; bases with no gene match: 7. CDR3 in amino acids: CASSPTRLAGGTGELFF. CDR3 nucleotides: TGTGCCAGCAGCCCTACCCGACTAGCGGGGGGGACCGGGGAGCTGTTTTTT.

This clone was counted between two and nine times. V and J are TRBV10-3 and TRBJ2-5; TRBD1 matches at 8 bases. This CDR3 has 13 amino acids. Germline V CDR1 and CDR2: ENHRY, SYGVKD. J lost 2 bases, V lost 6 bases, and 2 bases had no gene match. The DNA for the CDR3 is TGTGCCATCAGCCGACAGGGGCAAGAGACCCAGTACTTC. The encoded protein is CAISRQGQETQYF.

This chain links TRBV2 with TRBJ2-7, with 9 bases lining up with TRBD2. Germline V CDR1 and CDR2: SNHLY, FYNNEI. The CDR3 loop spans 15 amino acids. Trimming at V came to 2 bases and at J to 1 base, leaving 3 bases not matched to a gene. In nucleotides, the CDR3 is TGTGCCAGCAGTGAACAAGCGGGGGGATCCTACGAGCAGTACTTC. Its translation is CASSEQAGGSYEQYF.